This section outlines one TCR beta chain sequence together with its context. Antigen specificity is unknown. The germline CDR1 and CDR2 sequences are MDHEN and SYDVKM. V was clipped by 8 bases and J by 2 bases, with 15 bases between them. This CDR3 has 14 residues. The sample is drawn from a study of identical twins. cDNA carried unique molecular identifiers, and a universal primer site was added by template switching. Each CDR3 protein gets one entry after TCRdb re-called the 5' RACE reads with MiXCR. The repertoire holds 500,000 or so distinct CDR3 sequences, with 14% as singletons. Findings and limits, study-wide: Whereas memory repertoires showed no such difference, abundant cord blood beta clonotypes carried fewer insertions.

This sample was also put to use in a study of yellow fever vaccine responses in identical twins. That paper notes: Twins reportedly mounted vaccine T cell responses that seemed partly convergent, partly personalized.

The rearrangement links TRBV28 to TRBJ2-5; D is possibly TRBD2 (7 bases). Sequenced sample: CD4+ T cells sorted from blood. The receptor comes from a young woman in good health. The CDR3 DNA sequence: TGTGCCAGCGGGAGGGACAACAGTCAAGAGACCCAGTACTTC. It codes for CASGRDNSQETQYF. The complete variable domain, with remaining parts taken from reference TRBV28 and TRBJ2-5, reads DVKVTQSSRYLVKRTGEKVFLECVQDMDHENMFWYRQDPGLGLRLIYFSYDVKMKEKGDIPEGYSVSREKKERFSLILESASTNQTSMYLCASGRDNSQETQYFGPGTRLLVL.